One and the same sample provided the 22 T cell receptor beta chains below, sequenced in a study of identical twins. TCRdb passed the 5' RACE reads through MiXCR, listing each CDR3 protein once. The table shows 470,000 or so distinct CDR3 sequences, with less than 25% occurring only once. This same sample was also part of a study on T cells expressing NK-cell markers.

Source material: CD4+ T cells sorted from blood. These TCRs come from a woman between 18 and 30 years old in good health.

V gene TRBV14 combines with J gene TRBJ2-1, with D tentatively TRBD2 (6 bases). The V gene lost 1 base and the J gene lost 13 bases, with 11 bases spanning the gap. The germline CDR1 and CDR2 sequences are SGHDN and FVKESK. This CDR3 spans 12 amino acids. CDR3 protein: CASSQVGLVQFF. As DNA, the CDR3 is TGTGCCAGCAGCCAAGTGGGACTTGTCCAGTTCTTC.

The table lists this clonotype with a few counts. The chain recombines TRBV24-1 with TRBJ2-1; 9 positions agree with TRBD1. V was clipped by 4 bases and J by 5 bases; unmatched bases: 5. This CDR3 is built from 15 residues. The germline V gene has CDR1 KGHDR and CDR2 SFDVKD. In DNA, the CDR3 is TGTGCCACCAGTGACTGGACAGGGGAACACAATGAGCAGTTCTTC. Its protein is CATSDWTGEHNEQFF.

This clonotype was seen a handful of times. The CDR3 here is CASRRQGHSPLHF. In nucleotides, the CDR3 is TGTGCCAGCAGGCGACAGGGCCATTCACCCCTCCACTTT. The rearrangement links TRBV6-2 or TRBV6-3 to TRBJ1-6; TRBD1 matches at 7 bases. V dropped 6 bases and J dropped 8; count of bases not matched to a gene: 4. CDR3 size: 13 residues. Germline-derived CDR1 and CDR2 are MNHEY and SVGEGT.

The V gene is TRBV20-1, the J gene TRBJ1-3; D is unclear. Germline V gene lookup returns CDR1 DFQATT and CDR2 SNEGSKA (reference sequence). This CDR3 contains 12 residues. Trimming took off 7 bases at V and 3 bases at J, with 10 bases between the two ends. The CDR3 DNA reads as TGCAGTGTGACATCTAGTGGAAACACCATATATTTT. Residues: CSVTSSGNTIYF.

This clonotype was seen once. The chain is built from TRBV11-3 and TRBJ2-7, with 7 bases that match TRBD1. Germline V CDR1 and CDR2: SGHNT, YENEEA. The V gene end was trimmed by 2 bases and the J gene end by 2 bases; junction bases not matched to a gene: 6. This CDR3 has 15 amino acids. CDR3 DNA: TGTGCCAGCAGCTTAACTAAGGGGACAGCCTACGAGCAGTACTTC. This encodes CASSLTKGTAYEQYF. Combining the CDR3 with reference TRBV11-3 and TRBJ2-7 gives the whole variable domain EAGVVQSPRYKIIEKKQPVAFWCNPISGHNTLYWYLQNLGQGPELLIRYENEEAVDDSQLPKDRFSAERLKGVDSTLKIQPAELGDSAVYLCASSLTKGTAYEQYFGPGTRLTVT.

The chain is built from TRBV13 and TRBJ2-3, with D unclear. Trimming pared 2 bases from V and 1 base from J, leaving 7 bases between. CDR1 is PRHDT, CDR2 FYEKMQ, per germline (reference sequence). The CDR3 has 14 residues. The CDR3: CASSLFQGTDTQYF. The CDR3 region has the DNA TGTGCCAGCAGCTTATTTCAGGGCACAGATACGCAGTATTTT.

This chain joins TRBV7-9 and TRBJ2-7; D may be TRBD2 (6 bases). This CDR3 has 16 amino acids. Germline lookup yields CDR1 SEHNR and CDR2 FQNEAQ (reference sequence). V gave up 0 bases and J gave up 2 bases, with 14 bases separating them. DNA of the CDR3: TGTGCCAGCAGCTTAGCTCCTCGGCGGGGTCCCTACGAGCAGTACTTC. The encoded protein is CASSLAPRRGPYEQYF. The whole variable domain, remainder taken from reference TRBV7-9 and TRBJ2-7, is DTGVSQNPRHKITKRGQNVTFRCDPISEHNRLYWYRQTLGQGPEFLTYFQNEAQLEKSRLLSDRFSAERPKGSFSTLEIQRTEQGDSAMYLCASSLAPRRGPYEQYFGPGTRLTVT.

The sample holds a few counts of this clonotype. The rearrangement joins TRBV6-2 or TRBV6-3 to TRBJ1-4; the D is unclear. The CDR3 sequence is 13 residues long. Between the trimmed V and J ends, which lost 6 bases and 0 bases, there was a span of 5 bases. The germline CDR1 and CDR2 sequences are MNHEY and SVGEGT. CDR3 in amino acids: CASRVPTNEKLFF. As DNA, the CDR3 is TGTGCCAGCAGAGTCCCAACTAATGAAAAACTGTTTTTT.

This chain links TRBV6-1 with TRBJ2-3; maybe TRBD2 (5 bases). In germline, CDR1 is MNHNS, CDR2 SASEGT. The V gene lost 2 bases and the J gene lost 9 bases, with 15 bases spanning the gap. CDR3 length: 14 residues. The CDR3 protein is CASSEFWAGLTQYF. The CDR3 DNA reads TGTGCCAGCAGTGAATTTTGGGCGGGTTTGACGCAGTATTTT.

To note about this clonotype: This clone may be a read error of a much larger clone one base away. The chain links TRBV10-2 to TRBJ2-1; tentative D call: TRBD2 (6 bases). Deletions cut 9 bases from V and 0 bases from J, with 18 bases between. CDR1 and CDR2 from the germline V gene are WSHSY and SAAADI. The CDR3 contains 16 residues. The chain's CDR3 is CASESSLASSYNEQFF. The CDR3 DNA reads as TGCGCCAGTGAGAGTAGTCTAGCGAGCTCCTACAATGAGCAGTTCTTC.

The chain links TRBV12-3 or TRBV12-4 to TRBJ1-5, with D hard to call. This CDR3 has 13 residues. V was shortened by 2 bases and J by 7 bases, with 9 bases between the two germline ends. CDR3 region: CASSLRESQPQHF. The DNA for the CDR3 is TGTGCCAGCAGTTTACGGGAGTCCCAGCCCCAGCATTTT.

This chain uses TRBV12-3 or TRBV12-4 with TRBJ2-1; D call uncertain. V dropped 4 bases and J dropped 0 bases, with 7 bases sitting between them. The CDR3 is made up of 14 amino acids. CDR3 region: CASSYPRSYNEQFF. The CDR3 nucleotides read TGTGCCAGCAGTTACCCTCGCTCCTACAATGAGCAGTTCTTC.

This clonotype was detected a few times. The V and J genes are TRBV5-1 and TRBJ1-2; D gene uncertain. Trimming stripped 5 bases from V and 4 bases from J, with 12 bases between. Germline values: CDR1 SGHRS, CDR2 YFSETQ. CDR3 length: 13 residues. The chain's CDR3 is CASRLTTGYGYTF. DNA of the CDR3: TGCGCCAGCAGACTGACCACGGGCTATGGCTACACCTTC.

This clonotype has just a few counts. The chain uses TRBV6-2 or TRBV6-3 and TRBJ2-7; the D gene is possibly TRBD2 (5 bases). The CDR3 has 13 amino acids. Germline V gene data show CDR1 as MNHEY and CDR2 as SVGEGT. V was clipped by 1 base and J by 7 bases, with 11 bases between them. CDR3 DNA: TGTGCCAGCAGTTACTATGAGGGCACGGAGCAGTACTTC. It codes for CASSYYEGTEQYF.

Ten or more counts support this clonotype. The chain combines TRBV12-3 or TRBV12-4 with TRBJ1-2; no definite D call. The CDR3 spans 13 residues. Trimming removed 4 bases at V and 6 bases at J, with 12 bases between. DNA for the CDR3: TGTGCCAGCAGTTCCCTCACGGGGAATGGCTACACCTTC. It yields the protein CASSSLTGNGYTF.

The V gene is TRBV20-1, the J gene TRBJ1-2; no clear D gene. This CDR3 spans 14 amino acids. CDR1 and CDR2 from the germline V gene are DFQATT and SNEGSKA (reference sequence). Trimming left V 1 base short and J 3 bases short, with 12 bases between. In DNA, the CDR3 is TGCAGTGCTAGAGGCCGACTGATGCACTATGGCTACACCTTC. Amino acids: CSARGRLMHYGYTF.

The genes are TRBV20-1 and TRBJ2-5; 9 positions agree with TRBD1. This CDR3 has 14 residues. Trimming cost V 3 bases and J 4 bases; bases outside gene matches: 6. The germline V gene encodes CDR1 DFQATT and CDR2 SNEGSKA (reference sequence). This chain's CDR3 is CSASGTGNIETQYF. The CDR3 region has the DNA TGCAGTGCTAGTGGGACAGGGAATATAGAGACCCAGTACTTC.

This clonotype was seen a few times. This chain joins TRBV20-1 and TRBJ2-7; D remains ambiguous. This CDR3 has 14 residues. Germline CDR1 DFQATT, CDR2 SNEGSKA (reference sequence). V lost 1 base and J 0 bases, leaving 10 bases between the germline ends. CDR3 loop: CSARVGKASYEQYF. DNA of the CDR3: TGCAGTGCTAGAGTCGGTAAGGCCTCCTACGAGCAGTACTTC.

This clonotype was found many times. DNA for the CDR3: TGCGCCAGCAGCCAAGACAACTATGGCTACACCTTC. Protein sequence: CASSQDNYGYTF. The V call is TRBV4-3, the J call TRBJ1-2; D remains unclear. V dropped 0 bases and J dropped 2 bases, with 1 base sitting between them. Per the germline V gene, CDR1 is LGHNA and CDR2 is YSLEER. This CDR3 region has 12 residues.

The gene calls are TRBV5-6 and TRBJ2-1, with D perhaps being TRBD1 or TRBD2 (5 bases each). Germline CDR1 SGHDT, CDR2 YYEEEE. Trimming stripped 3 bases from V and 12 bases from J, with 10 bases between. This CDR3 has 11 amino acids. DNA for the CDR3: TGTGCCAGCAGCTCTAGGGGAGCGCAGTTCTTC. This codes for CASSSRGAQFF.

This clonotype has a handful of counts. V and J are TRBV3-1 and TRBJ1-1; D might be TRBD1 (5 bases). V dropped 2 bases and J dropped 8 bases, with 18 bases sitting between them. The germline CDR1 and CDR2 sequences are LGHDT and YNNKEL (reference sequence). This CDR3 contains 15 residues. The CDR3 sequence is CASSQPEGTLTEAFF. CDR3 DNA: TGTGCCAGCAGCCAACCTGAAGGGACTCTTACGGAAGCTTTCTTT.

The chain has TRBV9 and TRBJ2-1; maybe TRBD2 (5 bases). Germline-derived CDR1 and CDR2 are SGDLS and YYNGEE. The CDR3 spans 13 residues. V gave up 0 bases and J gave up 9 bases, with 10 bases separating them. CDR3 sequence: CASSVVGSREQFF. In nucleotides, the CDR3 is TGTGCCAGCAGCGTAGTGGGGAGCCGTGAGCAGTTCTTC.